The 16 T cell receptor beta chains reported below all come from one sample, sequenced in a study of radiotherapy plus CTLA-4 blockade in lung cancer. The method was immunoSEQ multiplex PCR; TCRdb's version includes in-frame clones alone and lacks a portion of them. The sample yields roughly 90,000 clones, about four fifths seen once. This specimen consisted of peripheral blood, obtained from a patient treated with radiotherapy plus ipilimumab. The receptor source for this set is a human donor with non-small cell lung cancer who had a partial response to radiotherapy plus ipilimumab. Some clones in this sample may be carry-over from other donors' samples.

This chain links TRBV20-1 with TRBJ2-5; D ambiguous. The J call is uncertain, as TRBJ2-7 better fits the DNA end. CDR1 is DFQATT, CDR2 SNEGSKA, per germline (reference sequence). The CDR3 extends over 11 amino acids. CDR3 nucleotide sequence: TGCAGTGCTACAAGAGACTACGAGCAGTACTTC. Translated: CSATRDYEQYF.

This rearrangement joins TRBV18 to TRBJ2-3; D is unresolved. CDR3 size: 13 residues. The germline V gene has CDR1 KGHSH and CDR2 LQKENI. V lost 3 bases, J lost 2 bases, and 6 bases lay in between. The CDR3 loop is CASSPPSTDTQYF. The CDR3 coding sequence is TGTGCCAGCTCACCCCCCTCCACAGATACGCAGTATTTT.

The genes are TRBV7-2 and TRBJ2-7; TRBD2 might be the D (6 bases). V lost 5 bases, J lost 8 bases, and 16 bases lay in between. The CDR3 covers 13 residues. The germline V gene encodes CDR1 SGHTA and CDR2 FQGNSA. CDR3 nucleotide sequence: TGTGCCAGCAGCCCTACGGTTCTAGCGAAGCAGTACTTC. Its protein product is CASSPTVLAKQYF.

In its sample, this clone is medium-sized (0.01 to 0.1%). The chain is built from TRBV9 and TRBJ2-5; TRBD2 matches at 12 bases. The V gene end was trimmed by 0 bases and the J gene end by 5 bases; junction bases not matched to a gene: 8. Germline V gene data show CDR1 as SGDLS and CDR2 as YYNGEE. The length of the CDR3 is 17 residues. CDR3 DNA sequence: TGTGCCAGCAGCGTAGGCCAACTAGCGGGGGGATCGGAGACCCAGTACTTC. The encoded protein is CASSVGQLAGGSETQYF.

The chain has TRBV30 and TRBJ2-5; the match to TRBD1 covers 8 bases. The CDR3 length is 15 residues. CDR1 is GTSNPN, CDR2 SVGIG, per germline (reference sequence). V shed 3 bases, J shed 5 bases, and the junction held 11 bases outside the gene matches. CDR3 loop: CAWRGLDRDLETQYF. The CDR3 DNA sequence: TGTGCCTGGAGGGGGCTGGACAGGGATCTGGAGACCCAGTACTTC.

The gene calls are TRBV5-8 and TRBJ1-6; the match to TRBD1 covers 7 bases. Looked up from germline, CDR1 is SGHTS and CDR2 is YDEGEE. This CDR3 has 15 residues. The V gene end was trimmed by 0 bases and the J gene end by 6 bases; junction bases not matched to a gene: 3. The CDR3 nucleotides read TGTGCCAGCAGCTTGGAGGGGGCGGGTAATTCACCCCTCCACTTT. This encodes CASSLEGAGNSPLHF. The full variable domain, rest sourced from reference TRBV5-8 and TRBJ1-6, is EAGVTQSPTHLIKTRGQQATLRCSPISGHTSVYWYQQALGLGLQFLLWYDEGEERNRGNFPPRFSGRQFPNYSSELNVNALELEDSALYLCASSLEGAGNSPLHFGNGTRLTVT.

The chain uses TRBV5-4 and TRBJ1-2; D possibly corresponds to TRBD1 (5 bases). Trimming cost V 4 bases and J 8 bases, with 18 bases left between them. The CDR3 runs 14 residues. CDR1 SGHNT and CDR2 YYREEE come from the germline V gene (reference sequence). For the CDR3, the DNA is TGTGCCAGCAGCCTGGGGACGGAGGCCTGGGGCTACACCTTC. It encodes CASSLGTEAWGYTF.

This clone was recorded a few times. This chain connects TRBV2 to TRBJ1-2; D is perhaps TRBD1 (6 bases). V was cut by 6 bases and J by 2 bases, with 10 bases left in between. Germline V CDR1 and CDR2: SNHLY, FYNNEI. The CDR3 totals 13 residues. CDR3 in DNA: TGTGCCAGCAGACAGGGACCCAACTATGGCTACACCTTC. Translated: CASRQGPNYGYTF.

The CDR3 DNA is TGTGCCAGTAGTATAGGCGGGGGACGAGCTGGCTACACCTTC. Protein product: CASSIGGGRAGYTF. This chain joins TRBV19 and TRBJ1-2; tentative D call: TRBD1 (5 bases). Trimming shortened V by 1 base and J by 7 bases, and 13 bases separated the two germline ends. The V gene's germline CDR1 is LNHDA and CDR2 SQIVND (reference sequence). There are 14 residues in the CDR3.

The V gene is TRBV4-1, the J gene TRBJ1-1, with D possibly matching TRBD1 (5 bases). Germline V gene sequence: CDR1 MGHRA, CDR2 YSYEKL. V was cut by 5 bases and J by 0 bases, with 13 bases left in between. CDR3 length: 15 residues. CDR3 loop: CASSSNRRVNTEAFF. CDR3 bases: TGCGCCAGCAGCTCGAACAGGCGCGTGAACACTGAAGCTTTCTTT.

V and J are TRBV7-3 and TRBJ2-1; TRBD2 matches at 7 bases. Germline V CDR1 and CDR2: SGHTA, FQGTGA. Trimming removed 1 base from V and 0 bases from J; junction bases left unmatched: 3. The CDR3 runs to 16 residues. CDR3 sequence: CASSLMGGGSYNEQFF. CDR3 in DNA: TGTGCCAGCAGCTTAATGGGCGGGGGCTCCTACAATGAGCAGTTCTTC.

The chain employs TRBV7-7 and TRBJ2-5, with TRBD1 matching 8 bases. The CDR3 totals 13 residues. Trimming took 5 bases from V and 2 from J; bases not matched to a gene: 1. In germline, CDR1 is SSHAT, CDR2 FNYEAQ (reference sequence). In DNA form, the CDR3 reads TGTGCCAGCAGCACAGGGGGGCAAGAGACCCAGTACTTC. Residues: CASSTGGQETQYF.

The V and J genes are TRBV7-2 and TRBJ2-5; 10 bases are a match to TRBD2. This CDR3 has 16 amino acids. Germline V lookup: CDR1 SGHTA, CDR2 FQGNSA. Unmatched junction bases numbered 7, after V lost 6 bases and J lost 0 bases. CDR3 coding DNA: TGTGCCAGCAGACTAGGCCTAGCGGGGGACCAAGAGACCCAGTACTTC. It yields the protein CASRLGLAGDQETQYF.

The chain joins TRBV11-3 to TRBJ2-7; maybe TRBD2 (5 bases). The V gene lost 3 bases and the J gene lost 1 base, with 7 bases spanning the gap. The CDR3 totals 13 residues. CDR1 SGHNT and CDR2 YENEEA come from the germline V gene. For the CDR3, the DNA is TGTGCCAGCAGCTTGCCGGGGTCCTACGAGCAGTACTTC. It specifies CASSLPGSYEQYF.

The V and J genes are TRBV25-1 and TRBJ2-5; 9 bases are a match to TRBD2. V trimming: 1 base; J trimming: 5 bases; junction bases outside the gene matches: 11. The CDR3 spans 17 residues. Germline lookup yields CDR1 MGHDK and CDR2 SYGVNS. The CDR3 nucleotides are TGTGCCAGCAGTGAATCCGCGCCGGGACTAGCTTCTGAGACCCAGTACTTC. It translates to CASSESAPGLASETQYF. The variable domain in full, with the rest retrieved from reference TRBV25-1 and TRBJ2-5, is EADIYQTPRYLVIGTGKKITLECSQTMGHDKMYWYQQDPGMELHLIHYSYGVNSTEKGDLSSESTVSRIRTEHFPLTLESARPSHTSQYLCASSESAPGLASETQYFGPGTRLLVL.

The chain has TRBV18 and TRBJ2-7, with D possibly TRBD1 on 7 matching bases. Germline V gene lookup returns CDR1 KGHSH and CDR2 LQKENI. The CDR3 has 15 residues. Trimming left V 3 bases short and J 6 bases short, with 18 bases between. CDR3 amino acids: CASSPGRRGLVEQYF. In DNA form, the CDR3 reads TGTGCCAGCTCACCGGGCAGGAGGGGGCTAGTCGAGCAGTACTTC. The whole variable domain, remainder taken from reference TRBV18 and TRBJ2-7, is NAGVMQNPRHLVRRRGQEARLRCSPMKGHSHVYWYRQLPEEGLKFMVYLQKENIIDESGMPKERFSAEFPKEGPSILRIQQVVRGDSAAYFCASSPGRRGLVEQYFGPGTRLTVT.